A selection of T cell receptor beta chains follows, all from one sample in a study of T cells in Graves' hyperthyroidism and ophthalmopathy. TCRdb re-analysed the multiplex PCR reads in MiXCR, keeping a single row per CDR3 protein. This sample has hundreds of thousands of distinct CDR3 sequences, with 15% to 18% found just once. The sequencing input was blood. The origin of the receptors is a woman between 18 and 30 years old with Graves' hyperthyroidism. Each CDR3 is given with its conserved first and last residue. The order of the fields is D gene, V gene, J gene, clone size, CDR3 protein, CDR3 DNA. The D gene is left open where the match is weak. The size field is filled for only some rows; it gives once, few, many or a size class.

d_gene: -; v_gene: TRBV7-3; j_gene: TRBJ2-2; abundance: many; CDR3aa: CASGGPNTGELFF; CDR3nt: TGTGCCAGCGGGGGGCCGAACACCGGGGAGCTGTTTTTT
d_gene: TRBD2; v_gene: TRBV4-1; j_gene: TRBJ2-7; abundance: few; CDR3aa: CASSQASGSAYEQYF; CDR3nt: TGCGCCAGCAGCCAGGCCAGCGGGAGCGCTTACGAGCAGTACTTC
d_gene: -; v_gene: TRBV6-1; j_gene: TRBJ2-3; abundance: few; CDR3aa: CASRPSISTDTQYF; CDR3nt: TGTGCCAGCAGGCCTAGCATTAGCACAGATACGCAGTATTTT
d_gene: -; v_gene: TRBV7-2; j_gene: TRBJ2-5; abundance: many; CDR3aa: CASSLVEGSQETQYF; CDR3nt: TGTGCCAGCAGCTTAGTCGAGGGAAGCCAAGAGACCCAGTACTTC
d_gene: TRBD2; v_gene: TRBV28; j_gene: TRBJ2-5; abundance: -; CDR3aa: CASDQRGGETQYF; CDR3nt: TGTGCCAGCGACCAGCGGGGCGGGGAGACCCAGTACTTC
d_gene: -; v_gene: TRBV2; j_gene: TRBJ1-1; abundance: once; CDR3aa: CASSLKRLPNTEAFF; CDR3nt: TGTGCCAGCAGTTTAAAGAGATTACCGAACACTGAAGCTTTCTTT
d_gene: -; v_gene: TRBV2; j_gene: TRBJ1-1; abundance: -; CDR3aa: CANGQWTTNTEAFF; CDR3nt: TGTGCCAACGGACAGTGGACGACGAACACTGAAGCTTTCTTT
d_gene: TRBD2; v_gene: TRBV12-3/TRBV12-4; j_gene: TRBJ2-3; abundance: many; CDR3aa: CASSLDRGLAGVADTQYF; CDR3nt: TGTGCCAGCAGTTTAGACCGGGGACTAGCGGGAGTAGCAGATACGCAGTATTTT
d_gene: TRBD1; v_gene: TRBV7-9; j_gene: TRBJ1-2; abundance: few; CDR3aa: CASSPITGGNYGYTF; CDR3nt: TGTGCCAGCAGCCCAATTACAGGGGGGAACTATGGCTACACCTTC
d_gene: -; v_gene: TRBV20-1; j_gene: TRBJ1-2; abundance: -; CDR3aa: CSANPTEGTLF; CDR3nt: TGCAGTGCTAACCCCACCGAGGGCACACTCTTC
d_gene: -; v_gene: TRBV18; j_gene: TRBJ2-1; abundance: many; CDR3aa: CASSRPGYNEQFF; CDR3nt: TGTGCCAGCTCACGACCGGGGTACAATGAGCAGTTCTTC
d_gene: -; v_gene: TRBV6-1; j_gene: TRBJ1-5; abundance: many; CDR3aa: CASRAGGQPQHF; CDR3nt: TGTGCCAGCCGGGCGGGGGGACAGCCCCAGCATTTT
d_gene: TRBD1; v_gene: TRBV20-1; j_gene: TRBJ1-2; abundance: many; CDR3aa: CSASSRGQRGNYGYTF; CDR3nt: TGCAGTGCTAGTTCCAGGGGGCAAAGGGGTAACTATGGCTACACCTTC
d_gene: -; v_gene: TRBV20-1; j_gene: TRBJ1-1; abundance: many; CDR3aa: CSAWTSGLPTEAFF; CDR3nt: TGCAGTGCTTGGACATCGGGACTACCCACTGAAGCTTTCTTT